This TCR beta chain was profiled in a study of shared clonotypes between healthy human individuals. TCRdb keeps only in-frame clones here, not all; method: immunoSEQ multiplex PCR. The sample consists of around 1,900,000 clones, around 93% of them appearing once. The CDR3 runs to 18 residues. Germline-derived CDR1 and CDR2 are SGHRS and YFSETQ. Germline trimming cut 6 bases from V and 2 bases from J; bases unmatched to any gene: 10. CD45RO-negative CD8 cells positively selected for CCR7 made up the naive population, which excluded terminally differentiated effector memory CD45RA+ cells. The sequencing input was naive CD8+ T cells from PBMCs. The V gene is TRBV5-1, the J gene TRBJ2-1, with 14 bases fitting TRBD2. The TCR was taken from a man younger than 30 in good health. Some clones in this sample may be carry-over from other donors' samples. CDR3 coding DNA: TGCGCCAGCACTCCCGGGACTAGCGGGAGTGGAGCCTACAATGAGCAGTTCTTC. It is translated as CASTPGTSGSGAYNEQFF.